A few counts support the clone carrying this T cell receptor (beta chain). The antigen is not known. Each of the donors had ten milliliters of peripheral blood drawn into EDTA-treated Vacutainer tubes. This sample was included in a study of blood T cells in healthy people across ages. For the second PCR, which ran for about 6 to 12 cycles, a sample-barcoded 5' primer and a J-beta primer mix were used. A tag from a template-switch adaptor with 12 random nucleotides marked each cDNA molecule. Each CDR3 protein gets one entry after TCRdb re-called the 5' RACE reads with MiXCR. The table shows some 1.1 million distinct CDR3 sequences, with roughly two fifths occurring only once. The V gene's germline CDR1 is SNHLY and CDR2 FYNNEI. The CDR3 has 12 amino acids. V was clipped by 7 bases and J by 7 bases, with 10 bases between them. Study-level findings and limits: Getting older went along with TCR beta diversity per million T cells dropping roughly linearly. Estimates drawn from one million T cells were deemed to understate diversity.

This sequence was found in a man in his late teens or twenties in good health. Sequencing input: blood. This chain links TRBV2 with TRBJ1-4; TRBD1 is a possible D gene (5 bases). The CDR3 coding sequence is TGTGCCAGCAAAGGGGACGGTGAAAAACTGTTTTTT. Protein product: CASKGDGEKLFF.